This TCR beta chain was recovered during a study of cytomegalovirus exposure and HLA in healthy donors. Study-wide results and caveats: The listing of 160 or so TCR beta chains classed them as cytomegalovirus-associated.

For this clone: The antigen remains undetermined.

With 1 base removed from V and 3 bases from J, the gap between germline ends came to 10 bases. Per germline, CDR1 SGHDT and CDR2 YYEEEE. This CDR3 region has 14 residues. The PCR was carried out with 60 Vbeta primers and 13 Jbeta primers. Measured with immunoSEQ multiplex PCR; TCRdb has only the in-frame clones, and not every one. The sample gives about 200,000 clones, about 80% of which show up once; around 1.8% is in the top ten. Sequencing was performed on PBMCs. V and J are TRBV5-6 and TRBJ1-1, with a tentative D call TRBD1 (6 bases). This TCR came from a man younger than 35 in good health and CMV-seronegative. The CDR3 loop is CASSLTGPYTEAFF. CDR3 in DNA: TGTGCCAGCAGCTTGACAGGGCCCTACACTGAAGCTTTCTTT. Full variable domain (missing parts from reference TRBV5-6 and TRBJ1-1): DAGVTQSPTHLIKTRGQQVTLRCSPKSGHDTVSWYQQALGQGPQFIFQYYEEEERQRGNFPDRFSGHQFPNYSSELNVNALLLGDSALYLCASSLTGPYTEAFFGQGTRLTVV.